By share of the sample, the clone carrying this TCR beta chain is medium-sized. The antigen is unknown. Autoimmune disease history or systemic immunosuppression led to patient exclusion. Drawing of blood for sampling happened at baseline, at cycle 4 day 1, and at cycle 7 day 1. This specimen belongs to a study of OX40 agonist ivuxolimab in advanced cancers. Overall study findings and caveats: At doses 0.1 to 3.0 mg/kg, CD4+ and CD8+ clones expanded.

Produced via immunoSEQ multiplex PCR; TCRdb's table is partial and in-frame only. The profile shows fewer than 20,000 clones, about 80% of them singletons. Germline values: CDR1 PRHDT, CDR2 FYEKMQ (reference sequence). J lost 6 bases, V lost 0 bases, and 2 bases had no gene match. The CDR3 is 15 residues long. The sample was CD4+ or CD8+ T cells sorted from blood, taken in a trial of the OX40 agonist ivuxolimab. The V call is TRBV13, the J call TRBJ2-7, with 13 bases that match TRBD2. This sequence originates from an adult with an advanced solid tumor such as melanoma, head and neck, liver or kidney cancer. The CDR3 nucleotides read TGTGCCAGCAGCTTAGGACTAGCGGGAGGGCCCGAGCAGTACTTC. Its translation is CASSLGLAGGPEQYF.